Each of the 2 T cell receptor beta chains below was sequenced from the same sample in a study of spatial heterogeneity in lung cancer. General study results and limits: One measure, the expanded intratumoral alpha and beta TCR count, tracked tumor mutation counts.

TCRdb processed the 5' RACE reads anew with MiXCR; each CDR3 protein has one entry. The sample has approximately 6,800 distinct CDR3 sequences, roughly 10% seen once. These receptors have no known antigen. Time point indicated: sample taken at primary tumor resection. Specimen: lung tumor tissue, collected at surgery. The receptors here all came from a female donor with early-stage non-small cell lung cancer.

This clonotype has only a few counts. A junction end diverges from the germline sequence, so it may reflect a read error. This chain uses TRBV7-7 with TRBJ2-3; D unresolved. The CDR3 covers 15 residues. Per germline, CDR1 SSHAT and CDR2 FNYEAQ (reference sequence). CDR3 amino acids: CASSPFKGTLDTQYF. CDR3 coding DNA: TGTGCTAGCAGCCCGTTCAAGGGTACCCTAGATACGCAGTATTTT.

In this sample, this clonotype turned up many times. The chain employs TRBV18 and TRBJ2-3; D gene uncertain. The CDR3 is 15 residues long. V lost 3 bases to trimming and J lost 1 base, with 11 bases between them. CDR1 KGHSH and CDR2 LQKENI come from the germline V gene. The CDR3 protein is CASSPGRLGTDTQYF. The CDR3 nucleotides read TGTGCCAGCTCACCCGGACGGCTGGGCACAGATACGCAGTATTTT.